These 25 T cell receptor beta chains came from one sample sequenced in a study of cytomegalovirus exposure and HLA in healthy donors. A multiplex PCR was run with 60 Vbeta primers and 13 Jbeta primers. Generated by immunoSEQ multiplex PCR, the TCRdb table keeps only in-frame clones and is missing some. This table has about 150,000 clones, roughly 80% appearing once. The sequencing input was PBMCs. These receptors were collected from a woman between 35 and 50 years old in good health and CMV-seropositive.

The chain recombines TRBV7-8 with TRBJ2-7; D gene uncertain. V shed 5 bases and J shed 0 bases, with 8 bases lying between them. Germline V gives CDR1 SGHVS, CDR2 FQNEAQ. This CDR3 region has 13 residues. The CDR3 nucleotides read TGTGCCAGCAGCCCCGACACCTCCTACGAGCAGTACTTC. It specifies CASSPDTSYEQYF.

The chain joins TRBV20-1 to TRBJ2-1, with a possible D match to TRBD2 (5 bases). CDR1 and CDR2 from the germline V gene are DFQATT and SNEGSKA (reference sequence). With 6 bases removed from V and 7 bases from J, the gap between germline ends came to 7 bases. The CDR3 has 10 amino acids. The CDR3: CSAGENEQFF. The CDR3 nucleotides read TGCAGTGCGGGAGAAAATGAGCAGTTCTTC.

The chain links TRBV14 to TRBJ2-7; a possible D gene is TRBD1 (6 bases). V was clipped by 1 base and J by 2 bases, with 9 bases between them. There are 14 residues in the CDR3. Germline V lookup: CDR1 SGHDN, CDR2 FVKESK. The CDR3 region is CASSQVGAAYEQYF. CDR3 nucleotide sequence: TGTGCCAGCAGCCAAGTGGGGGCGGCCTACGAGCAGTACTTC.

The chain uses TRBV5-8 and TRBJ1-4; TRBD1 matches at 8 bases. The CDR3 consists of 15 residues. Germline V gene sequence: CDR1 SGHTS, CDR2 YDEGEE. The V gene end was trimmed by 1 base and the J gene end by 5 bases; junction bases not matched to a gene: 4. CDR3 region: CASSLSGQENEKLFF. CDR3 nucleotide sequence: TGTGCCAGCAGCTTGTCGGGACAGGAGAATGAAAAACTGTTTTTT.

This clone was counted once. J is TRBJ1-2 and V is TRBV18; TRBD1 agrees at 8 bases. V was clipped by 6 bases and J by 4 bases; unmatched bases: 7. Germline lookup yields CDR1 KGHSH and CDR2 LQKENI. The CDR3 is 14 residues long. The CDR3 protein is CASSPGGAAYGYTF. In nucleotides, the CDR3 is TGTGCCAGCTCCCCAGGGGGCGCAGCCTATGGCTACACCTTC. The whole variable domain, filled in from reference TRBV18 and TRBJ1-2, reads NAGVMQNPRHLVRRRGQEARLRCSPMKGHSHVYWYRQLPEEGLKFMVYLQKENIIDESGMPKERFSAEFPKEGPSILRIQQVVRGDSAAYFCASSPGGAAYGYTFGSGTRLTVV.

CDR3 bases: TGTGCCAAGCGGGGGGTTGGAACCGGGGAGCTGTTTTTT. Protein sequence: CAKRGVGTGELFF. The chain couples TRBV11-2 to TRBJ2-2; TRBD2 aligns across 9 bases. Per germline, CDR1 SGHAT and CDR2 FQNNGV. V lost 10 bases and J lost 5; bases outside the gene matches: 5. The CDR3 runs 13 residues.

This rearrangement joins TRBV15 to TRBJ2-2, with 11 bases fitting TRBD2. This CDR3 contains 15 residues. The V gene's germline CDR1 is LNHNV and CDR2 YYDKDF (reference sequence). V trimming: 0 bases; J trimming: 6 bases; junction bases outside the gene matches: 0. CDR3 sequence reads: CATSRDSGGAGELFF. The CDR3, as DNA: TGTGCCACCAGCAGAGATAGCGGGGGGGCCGGGGAGCTGTTTTTT.

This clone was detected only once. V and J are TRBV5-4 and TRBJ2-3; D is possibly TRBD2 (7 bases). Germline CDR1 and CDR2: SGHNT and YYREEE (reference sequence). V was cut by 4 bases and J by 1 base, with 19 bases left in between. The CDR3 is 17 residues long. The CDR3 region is CASSPPGGRARTDTQYF. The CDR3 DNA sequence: TGTGCCAGCAGCCCACCCGGGGGGCGGGCCCGCACAGATACGCAGTATTTT.

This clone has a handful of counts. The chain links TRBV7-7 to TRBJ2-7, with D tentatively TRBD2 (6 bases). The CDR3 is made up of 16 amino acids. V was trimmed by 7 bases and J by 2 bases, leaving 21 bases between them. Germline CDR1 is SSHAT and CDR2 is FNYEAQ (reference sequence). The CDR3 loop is CASTTTPGRRTYEQYF. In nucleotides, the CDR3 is TGTGCCAGCACCACTACCCCGGGGAGGAGGACCTACGAGCAGTACTTC.

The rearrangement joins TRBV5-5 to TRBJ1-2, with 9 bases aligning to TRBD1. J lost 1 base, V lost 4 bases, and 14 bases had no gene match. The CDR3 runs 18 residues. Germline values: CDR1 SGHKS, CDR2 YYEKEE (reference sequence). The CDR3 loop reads CASSRTPTGGDFNYGYTF. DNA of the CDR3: TGTGCCAGCAGCCGGACACCGACAGGGGGGGATTTTAACTATGGCTACACCTTC. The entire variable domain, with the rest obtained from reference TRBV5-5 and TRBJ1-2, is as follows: DAGVTQSPTHLIKTRGQQVTLRCSPISGHKSVSWYQQVLGQGPQFIFQYYEKEERGRGNFPDRFSARQFPNYSSELNVNALLLGDSALYLCASSRTPTGGDFNYGYTFGSGTRLTVV.

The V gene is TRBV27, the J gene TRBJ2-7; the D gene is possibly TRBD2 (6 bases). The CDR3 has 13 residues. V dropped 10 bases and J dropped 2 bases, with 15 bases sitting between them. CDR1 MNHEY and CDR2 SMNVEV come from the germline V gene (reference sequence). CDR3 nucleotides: TGTGCCATAGGCGGGGTAGGCCCCTACGAGCAGTACTTC. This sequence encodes CAIGGVGPYEQYF.

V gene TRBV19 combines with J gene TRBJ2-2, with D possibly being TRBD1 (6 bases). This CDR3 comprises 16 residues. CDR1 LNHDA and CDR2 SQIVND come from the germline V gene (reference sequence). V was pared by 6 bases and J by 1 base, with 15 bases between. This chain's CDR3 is CASSPGTTGNTGELFF. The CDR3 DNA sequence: TGTGCCAGTAGCCCCGGGACAACTGGGAACACCGGGGAGCTGTTTTTT.

CDR3 region: CTSSTRTSGDNEQFF. For the CDR3, the DNA is TGCACCAGCAGTACCAGGACTAGCGGAGACAATGAGCAGTTCTTC. The gene calls are TRBV1 and TRBJ2-1; the table assigns TRBD2, which was not confirmed against the DNA. TRBV1 counts as a pseudogene. CDR3 length: 15 amino acids.

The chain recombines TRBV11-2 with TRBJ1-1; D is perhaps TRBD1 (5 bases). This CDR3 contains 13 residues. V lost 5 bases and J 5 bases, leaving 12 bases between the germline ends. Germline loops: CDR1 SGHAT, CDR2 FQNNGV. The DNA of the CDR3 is TGTGCCAGCAGCCCCGACGGGGGTACTGAAGCTTTCTTT. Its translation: CASSPDGGTEAFF.

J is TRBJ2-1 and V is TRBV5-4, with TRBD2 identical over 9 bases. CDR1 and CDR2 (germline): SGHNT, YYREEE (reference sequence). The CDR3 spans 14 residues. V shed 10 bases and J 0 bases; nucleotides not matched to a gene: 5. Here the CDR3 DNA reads TGTGCCGGTAAGCGGGAGGCCTCCTACAATGAGCAGTTCTTC. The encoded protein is CAGKREASYNEQFF.

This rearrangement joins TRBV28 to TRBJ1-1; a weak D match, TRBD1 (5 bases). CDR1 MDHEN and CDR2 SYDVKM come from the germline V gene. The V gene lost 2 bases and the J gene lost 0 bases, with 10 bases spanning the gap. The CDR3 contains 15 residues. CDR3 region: CASSLQGMMNTEAFF. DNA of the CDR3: TGTGCCAGCAGTTTACAGGGAATGATGAACACTGAAGCTTTCTTT.

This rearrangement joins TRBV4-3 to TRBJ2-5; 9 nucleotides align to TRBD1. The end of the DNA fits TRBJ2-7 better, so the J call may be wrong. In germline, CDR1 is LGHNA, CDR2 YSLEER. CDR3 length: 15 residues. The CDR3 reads CASSQGYGQGPEQYF. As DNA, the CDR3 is TGCGCCAGCAGCCAAGGGTATGGACAGGGGCCCGAGCAGTACTTC.

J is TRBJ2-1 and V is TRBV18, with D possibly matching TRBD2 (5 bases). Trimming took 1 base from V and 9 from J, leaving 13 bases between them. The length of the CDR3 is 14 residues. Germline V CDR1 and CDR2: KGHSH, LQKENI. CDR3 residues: CASSPLAGTGEQFF. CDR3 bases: TGTGCCAGCTCACCACTTGCGGGTACGGGTGAGCAGTTCTTC.

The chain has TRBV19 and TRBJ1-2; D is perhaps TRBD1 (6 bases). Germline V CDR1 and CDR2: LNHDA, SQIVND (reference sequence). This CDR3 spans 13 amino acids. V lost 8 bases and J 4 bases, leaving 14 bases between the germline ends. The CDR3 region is CASAQGGPYGYTF. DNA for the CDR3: TGTGCCAGTGCCCAAGGGGGACCCTATGGCTACACCTTC. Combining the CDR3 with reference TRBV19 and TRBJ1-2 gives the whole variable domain DGGITQSPKYLFRKEGQNVTLSCEQNLNHDAMYWYRQDPGQGLRLIYYSQIVNDFQKGDIAEGYSVSREKKESFPLTVTSAQKNPTAFYLCASAQGGPYGYTFGSGTRLTVV.

Here the CDR3 DNA reads TGTGCCAGCAGTTACTCGCGCGGCAGTTCGGCCCCCCTCCACTTT. Encoded protein: CASSYSRGSSAPLHF. The rearrangement joins TRBV6-5 to TRBJ1-6; the D is unclear. CDR1 is MNHEY and CDR2 is SVGAGI in the germline V gene. The CDR3 extends over 15 amino acids. The germline V and J ends were trimmed by 0 bases and 13 bases, with 16 bases remaining between them.

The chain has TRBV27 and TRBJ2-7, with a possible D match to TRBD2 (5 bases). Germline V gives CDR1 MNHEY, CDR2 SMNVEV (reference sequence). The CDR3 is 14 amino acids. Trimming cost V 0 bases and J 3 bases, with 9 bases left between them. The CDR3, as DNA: TGTGCCAGCAGTTTATCCGGGAATCTCTACGAGCAGTACTTC. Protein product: CASSLSGNLYEQYF.

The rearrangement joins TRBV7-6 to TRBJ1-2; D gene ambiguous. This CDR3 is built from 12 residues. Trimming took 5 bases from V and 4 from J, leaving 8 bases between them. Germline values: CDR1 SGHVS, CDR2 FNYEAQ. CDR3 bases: TGTGCCAGCAGCCCTACTATCTATGGCTACACCTTC. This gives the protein CASSPTIYGYTF.

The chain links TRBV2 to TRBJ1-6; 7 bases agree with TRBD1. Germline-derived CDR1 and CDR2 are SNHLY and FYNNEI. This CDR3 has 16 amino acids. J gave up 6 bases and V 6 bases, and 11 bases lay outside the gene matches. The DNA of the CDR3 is TGTGCCAGCAGCAAGGACAGGACTTTCCTTAATTCACCCCTCCACTTT. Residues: CASSKDRTFLNSPLHF.

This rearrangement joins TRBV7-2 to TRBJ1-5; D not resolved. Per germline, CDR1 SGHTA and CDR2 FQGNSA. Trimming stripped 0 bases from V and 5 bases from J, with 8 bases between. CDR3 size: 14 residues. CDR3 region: CASSLAGIDQPQHF. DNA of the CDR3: TGTGCCAGCAGCTTAGCCGGGATTGATCAGCCCCAGCATTTT.

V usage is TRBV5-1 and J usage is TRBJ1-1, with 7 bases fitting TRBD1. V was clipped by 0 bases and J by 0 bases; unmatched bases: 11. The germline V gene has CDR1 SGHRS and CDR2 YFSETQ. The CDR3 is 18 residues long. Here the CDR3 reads CASSLVKGGRGMNTEAFF. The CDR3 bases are TGCGCCAGCAGCTTGGTTAAAGGGGGCAGGGGGATGAACACTGAAGCTTTCTTT.